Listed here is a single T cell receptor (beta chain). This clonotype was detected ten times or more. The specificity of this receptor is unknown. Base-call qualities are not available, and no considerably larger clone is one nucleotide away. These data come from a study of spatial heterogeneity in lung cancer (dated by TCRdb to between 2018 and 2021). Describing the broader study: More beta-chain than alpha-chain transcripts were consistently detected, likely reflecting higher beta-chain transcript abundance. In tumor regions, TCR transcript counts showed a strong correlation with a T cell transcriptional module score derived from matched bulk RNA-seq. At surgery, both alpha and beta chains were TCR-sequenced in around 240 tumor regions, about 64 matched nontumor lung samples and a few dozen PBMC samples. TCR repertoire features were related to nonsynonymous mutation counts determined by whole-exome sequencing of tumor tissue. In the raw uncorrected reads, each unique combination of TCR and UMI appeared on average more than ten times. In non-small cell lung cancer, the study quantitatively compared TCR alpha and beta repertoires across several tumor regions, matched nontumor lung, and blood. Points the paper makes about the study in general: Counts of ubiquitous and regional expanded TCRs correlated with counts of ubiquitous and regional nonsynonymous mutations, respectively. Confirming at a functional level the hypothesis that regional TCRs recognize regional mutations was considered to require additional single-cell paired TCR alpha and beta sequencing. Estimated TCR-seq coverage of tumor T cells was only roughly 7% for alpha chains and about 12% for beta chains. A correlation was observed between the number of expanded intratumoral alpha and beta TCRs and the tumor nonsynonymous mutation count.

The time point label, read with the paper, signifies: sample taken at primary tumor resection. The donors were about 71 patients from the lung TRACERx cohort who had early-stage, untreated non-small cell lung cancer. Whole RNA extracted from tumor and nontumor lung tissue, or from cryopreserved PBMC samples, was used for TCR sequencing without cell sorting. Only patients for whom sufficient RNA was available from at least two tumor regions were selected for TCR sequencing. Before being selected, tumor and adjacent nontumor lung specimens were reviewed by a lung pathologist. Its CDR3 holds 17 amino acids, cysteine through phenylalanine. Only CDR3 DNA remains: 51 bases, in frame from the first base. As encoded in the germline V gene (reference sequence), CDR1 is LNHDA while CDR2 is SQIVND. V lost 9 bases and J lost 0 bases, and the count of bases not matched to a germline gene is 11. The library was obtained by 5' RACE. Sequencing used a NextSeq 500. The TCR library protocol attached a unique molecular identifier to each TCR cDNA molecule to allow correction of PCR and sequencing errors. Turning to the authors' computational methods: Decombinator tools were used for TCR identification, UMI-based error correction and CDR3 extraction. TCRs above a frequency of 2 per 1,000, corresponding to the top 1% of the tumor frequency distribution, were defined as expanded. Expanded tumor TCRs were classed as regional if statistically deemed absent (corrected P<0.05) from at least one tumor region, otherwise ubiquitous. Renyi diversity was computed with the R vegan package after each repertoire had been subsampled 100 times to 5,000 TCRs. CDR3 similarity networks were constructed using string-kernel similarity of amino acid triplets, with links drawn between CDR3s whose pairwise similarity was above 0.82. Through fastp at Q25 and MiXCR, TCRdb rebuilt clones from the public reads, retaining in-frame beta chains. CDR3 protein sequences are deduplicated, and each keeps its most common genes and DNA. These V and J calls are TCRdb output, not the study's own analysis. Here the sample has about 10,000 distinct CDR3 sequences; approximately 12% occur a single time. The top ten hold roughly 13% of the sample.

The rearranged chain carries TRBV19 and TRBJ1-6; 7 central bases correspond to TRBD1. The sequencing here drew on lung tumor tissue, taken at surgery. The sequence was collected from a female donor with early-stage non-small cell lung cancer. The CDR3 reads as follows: CASMGQRQSSYNSPLHF. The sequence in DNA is TGTGCCAGCATGGGACAGCGACAAAGCTCCTATAATTCACCCCTCCACTTT.